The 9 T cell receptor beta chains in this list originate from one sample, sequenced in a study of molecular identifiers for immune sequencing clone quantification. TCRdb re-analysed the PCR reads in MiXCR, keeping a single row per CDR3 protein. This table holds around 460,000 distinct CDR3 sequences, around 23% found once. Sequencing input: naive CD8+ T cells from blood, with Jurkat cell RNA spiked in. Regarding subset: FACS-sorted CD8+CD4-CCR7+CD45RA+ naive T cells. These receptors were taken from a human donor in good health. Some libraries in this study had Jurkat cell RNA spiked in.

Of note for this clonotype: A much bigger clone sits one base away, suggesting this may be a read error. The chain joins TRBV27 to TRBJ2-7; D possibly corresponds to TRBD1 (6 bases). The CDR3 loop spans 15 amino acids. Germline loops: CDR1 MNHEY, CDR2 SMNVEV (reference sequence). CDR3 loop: CAGSLHGDNSYEQYF. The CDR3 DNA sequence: TGTGCCGGCAGTTTACACGGGGACAACTCCTACGAGCAGTACTTC.

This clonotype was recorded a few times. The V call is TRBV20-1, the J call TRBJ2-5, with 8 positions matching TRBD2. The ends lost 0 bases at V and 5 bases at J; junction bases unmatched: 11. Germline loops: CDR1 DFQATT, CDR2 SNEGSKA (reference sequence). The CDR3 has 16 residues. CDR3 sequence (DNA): TGCAGTGCTAGAGACCTTTGGACTAGCAATTCGGAGACCCAGTACTTC. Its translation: CSARDLWTSNSETQYF.

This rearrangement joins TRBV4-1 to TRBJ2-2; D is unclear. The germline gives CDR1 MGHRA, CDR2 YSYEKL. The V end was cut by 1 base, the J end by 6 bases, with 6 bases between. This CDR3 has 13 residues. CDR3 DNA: TGCGCCAGCAGCCAAGTGGTCCCCGGGGAGCTGTTTTTT. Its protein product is CASSQVVPGELFF.

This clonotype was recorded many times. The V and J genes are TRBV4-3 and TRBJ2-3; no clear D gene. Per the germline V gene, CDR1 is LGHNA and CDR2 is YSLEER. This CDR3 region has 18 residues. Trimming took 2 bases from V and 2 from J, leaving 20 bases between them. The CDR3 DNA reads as TGCGCCAGCAGCCAACTACCAGGAGACTTAGGAAACACAGATACGCAGTATTTT. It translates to CASSQLPGDLGNTDTQYF.

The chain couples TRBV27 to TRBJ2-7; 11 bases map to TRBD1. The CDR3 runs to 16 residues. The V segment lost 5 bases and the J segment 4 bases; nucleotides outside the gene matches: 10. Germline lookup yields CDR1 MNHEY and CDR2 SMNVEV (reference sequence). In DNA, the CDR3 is TGTGCCAGCAGTGGGACCGGGACAGGGGGAGGGTACGAGCAGTACTTC. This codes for CASSGTGTGGGYEQYF.

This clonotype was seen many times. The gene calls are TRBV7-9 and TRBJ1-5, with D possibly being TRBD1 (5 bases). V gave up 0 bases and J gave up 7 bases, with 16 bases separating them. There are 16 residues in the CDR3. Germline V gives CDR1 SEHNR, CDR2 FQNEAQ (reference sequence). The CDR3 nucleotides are TGTGCCAGCAGCTTAGCGGGGGGACTTAGCGGGCAGCCCCAGCATTTT. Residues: CASSLAGGLSGQPQHF.

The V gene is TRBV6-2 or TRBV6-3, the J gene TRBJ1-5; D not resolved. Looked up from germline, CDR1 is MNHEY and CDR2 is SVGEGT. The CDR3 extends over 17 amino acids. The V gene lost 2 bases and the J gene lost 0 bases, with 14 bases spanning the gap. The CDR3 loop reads CASSYVQVSYSNQPQHF. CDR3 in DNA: TGTGCCAGCAGTTACGTGCAGGTCAGCTATAGCAATCAGCCCCAGCATTTT.

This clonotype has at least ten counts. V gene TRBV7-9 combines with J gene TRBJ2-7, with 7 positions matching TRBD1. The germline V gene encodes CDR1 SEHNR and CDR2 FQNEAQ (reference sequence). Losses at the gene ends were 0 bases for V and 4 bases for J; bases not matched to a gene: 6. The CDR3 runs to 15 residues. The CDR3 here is CASSLASGQHYEQYF. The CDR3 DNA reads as TGTGCCAGCAGCTTAGCGTCGGGACAGCATTACGAGCAGTACTTC.

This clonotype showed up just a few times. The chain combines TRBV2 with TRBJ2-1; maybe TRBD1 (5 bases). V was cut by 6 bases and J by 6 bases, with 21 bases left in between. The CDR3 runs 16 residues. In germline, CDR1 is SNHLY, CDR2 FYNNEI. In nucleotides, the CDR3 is TGTGCCAGCAGGGTTTGGGGCGTGATTTTAAGCAATGAGCAGTTCTTC. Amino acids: CASRVWGVILSNEQFF. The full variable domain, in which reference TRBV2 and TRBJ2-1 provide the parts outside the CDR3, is EPEVTQTPSHQVTQMGQEVILRCVPISNHLYFYWYRQILGQKVEFLVSFYNNEISEKSEIFDDQFSVERPDGSNFTLKIRSTKLEDSAMYFCASRVWGVILSNEQFFGPGTRLTVL.